One sample yielded the 20 T cell receptor beta chains listed below, sequenced in a study of blood T cell repertoires in COVID-19. Some clones are missing from TCRdb's copy, which holds only in-frame ones; the method was immunoSEQ multiplex PCR. The repertoire includes 300,000 to 350,000 clones, more than 70% of them detected once, and 7% to 8% sits in the top ten. What was sequenced was peripheral blood. These receptor sequences come from a woman between 65 and 79 years old with COVID-19, enrolled during active disease.

The chain joins TRBV2 to TRBJ2-1, with D possibly TRBD2 on 5 matching bases. CDR3 length: 14 amino acids. V was trimmed by 3 bases and J by 9 bases, leaving 15 bases between them. Germline V gene sequence: CDR1 SNHLY, CDR2 FYNNEI. Written as DNA, the CDR3 is TGTGCCAGCAGTGACATACTAGGTTCTCTTGAGCAGTTCTTC. Its protein is CASSDILGSLEQFF.

The chain recombines TRBV19 with TRBJ2-5; D is perhaps TRBD1 (6 bases). The germline V gene has CDR1 LNHDA and CDR2 SQIVND (reference sequence). V dropped 3 bases and J dropped 5 bases, with 13 bases sitting between them. The CDR3 consists of 14 residues. CDR3 protein: CASSIKQGGETQYF. CDR3 DNA: TGTGCCAGTAGTATCAAACAGGGTGGCGAGACCCAGTACTTC.

J is TRBJ1-3 and V is TRBV4-1, with D tentatively TRBD1 (5 bases). The V gene's germline CDR1 is MGHRA and CDR2 YSYEKL. The CDR3 covers 15 residues. V gave up 4 bases and J gave up 2 bases, with 12 bases separating them. The CDR3 loop is CASSPTETPGNTIYF. The CDR3, as DNA: TGCGCCAGCAGCCCGACAGAGACCCCTGGAAACACCATATATTTT.

This chain connects TRBV7-3 to TRBJ1-6, with 8 bases aligning to TRBD1. Germline values: CDR1 SGHTA, CDR2 FQGTGA. This CDR3 region has 14 residues. V lost 2 bases to trimming and J lost 9 bases; unmatched junction nucleotides: 3. Written as DNA, the CDR3 is TGTGCCAGCAGCTTAGCAGGGGGCGTTTCACCCCTCCACTTT. Translation gives CASSLAGGVSPLHF.

The chain is built from TRBV30 and TRBJ2-7; TRBD2 is a possible D gene (6 bases). This CDR3 is 14 amino acids long. V dropped 2 bases and J dropped 0 bases, with 11 bases sitting between them. Germline CDR1 GTSNPN, CDR2 SVGIG (reference sequence). CDR3 residues: CAWSRGFTSYEQYF. The DNA for the CDR3 is TGTGCCTGGAGTCGGGGGTTCACCTCCTACGAGCAGTACTTC.

The rearrangement uses TRBV27 and TRBJ1-5; D is unclear. With 2 bases removed from V and 0 bases from J, the gap between germline ends came to 14 bases. CDR3 length: 17 residues. Germline V gene lookup returns CDR1 MNHEY and CDR2 SMNVEV (reference sequence). The DNA for the CDR3 is TGTGCCAGCAGTTTAAAAGGTCCGCGGCTTAGCAATCAGCCCCAGCATTTT. It is translated as CASSLKGPRLSNQPQHF.

This rearrangement joins TRBV6-5 to TRBJ2-7; 10 nucleotides line up with TRBD2. Germline-derived CDR1 and CDR2 are MNHEY and SVGAGI. V shed 6 bases and J 0 bases; nucleotides not matched to a gene: 2. This CDR3 has 14 amino acids. The CDR3 nucleotides are TGTGCCAGCAGAGTAGCGGGGGGCTCCTACGAGCAGTACTTC. Amino acid sequence: CASRVAGGSYEQYF.

This clone was found a few times. J is TRBJ1-1 and V is TRBV5-6; perhaps TRBD1 as D (6 bases). The CDR3 has 15 residues. The germline V gene encodes CDR1 SGHDT and CDR2 YYEEEE. Trimming took 4 bases from V and 4 from J, leaving 17 bases between them. The CDR3, as DNA: TGTGCCAGCAGCCCCTTACAGGGCTTTGGCACTGAAGCTTTCTTT. It encodes CASSPLQGFGTEAFF. Supplemented by reference TRBV5-6 and TRBJ1-1, the full variable domain reads DAGVTQSPTHLIKTRGQQVTLRCSPKSGHDTVSWYQQALGQGPQFIFQYYEEEERQRGNFPDRFSGHQFPNYSSELNVNALLLGDSALYLCASSPLQGFGTEAFFGQGTRLTVV.

The chain carries TRBV7-9 and TRBJ1-2, with 7 bases fitting TRBD1. Trimming at V came to 2 bases and at J to 6 bases, leaving 3 bases not matched to a gene. Germline CDR1 and CDR2: SEHNR and FQNEAQ (reference sequence). This CDR3 is 13 amino acids long. The CDR3 sequence: CASSLRQGHGYTF. The CDR3 bases are TGTGCCAGCAGCTTAAGACAGGGCCATGGCTACACCTTC.

V usage is TRBV5-5 and J usage is TRBJ1-4; 7 bases are shared with TRBD1. The CDR3 contains 15 residues. The ends lost 0 bases at V and 6 bases at J; junction bases unmatched: 5. Germline CDR1 is SGHKS and CDR2 is YYEKEE (reference sequence). The CDR3 loop is CASSLEGQRYEKLFF. As DNA, the CDR3 is TGTGCCAGCAGCTTGGAGGGACAGCGATATGAAAAACTGTTTTTT.

The V call is TRBV25-1, the J call TRBJ1-1; 9 bases map to TRBD1. The CDR3 contains 15 residues. CDR1 MGHDK and CDR2 SYGVNS come from the germline V gene. The junction had 5 bases not matched to a gene; V was cut back by 3 bases and J by 3 bases. The CDR3 DNA is TGTGCCAGCAGTGACCCGACAGGGGGGGACACTGAAGCTTTCTTT. This codes for CASSDPTGGDTEAFF.

The chain is built from TRBV5-1 and TRBJ2-3; TRBD1 might be the D (6 bases). CDR1 and CDR2 (germline): SGHRS, YFSETQ. Trimming cost V 4 bases and J 7 bases, with 13 bases left between them. The CDR3 sequence is 13 residues long. The CDR3 spells CASSLNQGYTQYF. Here the CDR3 DNA reads TGCGCCAGCAGCCTAAACCAGGGGTATACGCAGTATTTT.

The V call is TRBV14, the J call TRBJ1-1; D not resolved. CDR1 and CDR2 from the germline V gene are SGHDN and FVKESK. V dropped 4 bases and J dropped 2 bases, with 11 bases sitting between them. The CDR3 contains 14 residues. The CDR3 loop reads CASSRPRRNTEAFF. The CDR3 DNA reads TGTGCCAGCAGCCGACCCCGGAGAAACACTGAAGCTTTCTTT.

This clone was observed once. The rearrangement joins TRBV12-5 to TRBJ1-4; the D is unclear. Germline values: CDR1 LGHNT, CDR2 FRNRAP. This CDR3 is 13 amino acids long. The V end lost 5 bases, the J end lost 7 bases, and 11 bases lay between the germline ends. CDR3 nucleotides: TGTGCTAGTGGTCTCGGTTGGGCTGAAAAACTGTTTTTT. Translated, it gives CASGLGWAEKLFF.

This chain joins TRBV7-3 and TRBJ2-1; tentative D call: TRBD2 (5 bases). CDR1 and CDR2 from the germline V gene are SGHTA and FQGTGA. The CDR3 covers 13 residues. V lost 1 base to trimming and J lost 9 bases, with 10 bases between them. In DNA form, the CDR3 reads TGTGCCAGCAGCTTAAACCTAGCAGGTGAGCAGTTCTTC. It specifies CASSLNLAGEQFF.

The table lists this clone with a few counts. The CDR3 sequence is CASSLNYDNSPLHF. CDR3 DNA: TGTGCCAGCAGCTTGAACTATGATAATTCACCCCTCCACTTT. The genes are TRBV5-6 and TRBJ1-6; D gene unclear. The CDR3 consists of 14 residues. V lost 1 base and J 5 bases, leaving 7 bases between the germline ends. Looked up from germline, CDR1 is SGHDT and CDR2 is YYEEEE. The entire variable domain, with the rest obtained from reference TRBV5-6 and TRBJ1-6, is as follows: DAGVTQSPTHLIKTRGQQVTLRCSPKSGHDTVSWYQQALGQGPQFIFQYYEEEERQRGNFPDRFSGHQFPNYSSELNVNALLLGDSALYLCASSLNYDNSPLHFGNGTRLTVT.

J is TRBJ2-3 and V is TRBV2; 9 bases align to TRBD2. Germline values: CDR1 SNHLY, CDR2 FYNNEI. Unmatched junction bases numbered 8, after V lost 10 bases and J lost 3 bases. The CDR3 extends over 14 amino acids. CDR3 sequence reads: CATELSGGTDTQYF. The CDR3 DNA is TGTGCCACCGAACTTAGCGGGGGAACAGATACGCAGTATTTT.

V and J are TRBV28 and TRBJ1-5; perhaps TRBD1 as D (5 bases). Germline lookup yields CDR1 MDHEN and CDR2 SYDVKM. Deletions cut 6 bases from V and 6 bases from J, with 6 bases between. This CDR3 is 11 amino acids long. This CDR3 is CASSRAQPQHF. The CDR3 DNA is TGTGCCAGCAGCAGGGCTCAGCCCCAGCATTTT. Full variable domain (outside the CDR3, taken from reference TRBV28 and TRBJ1-5): DVKVTQSSRYLVKRTGEKVFLECVQDMDHENMFWYRQDPGLGLRLIYFSYDVKMKEKGDIPEGYSVSREKKERFSLILESASTNQTSMYLCASSRAQPQHFGDGTRLSIL.

Remarks on this clone: Other DNA sequences from this sample encode an identical CDR3 as well. The gene calls are TRBV7-2 and TRBJ2-3, with D uncertain. The CDR3 covers 15 residues. Trimming stripped 1 base from V and 2 bases from J, with 10 bases between. Per the germline V gene, CDR1 is SGHTA and CDR2 is FQGNSA. The CDR3 loop is CASSLGLAYTDTQYF. For the CDR3, the DNA is TGTGCCAGCAGCTTAGGGTTAGCCTACACAGATACGCAGTATTTT.

V usage is TRBV27 and J usage is TRBJ1-5; a weak D match, TRBD1 (6 bases). Trimming removed 4 bases from V and 4 bases from J, with 14 bases in between. This CDR3 is built from 15 residues. The V gene's germline CDR1 is MNHEY and CDR2 SMNVEV (reference sequence). The CDR3 here is CASSSTTGMNQPQHF. The CDR3 DNA follows: TGTGCCAGCAGTTCCACAACAGGGATGAATCAGCCCCAGCATTTT.